A selection of T cell receptor beta chains follows, all from one sample in a study of shared clonotypes between healthy human individuals. Produced via immunoSEQ multiplex PCR; TCRdb's table is partial and in-frame only. The sample holds over a million clones, 65% to 80% seen once. The sample taken for sequencing was memory CD4+ T cells sorted from blood. These receptors all come from a man younger than 35 in good health. Each CDR3 is given with its conserved first and last residue. A D gene is named only where the DNA matches it firmly. Clone size, where shown, is once, few, many, or a class for clones that have expanded.

V gene: TRBV5-1; clone size: -; J gene: TRBJ2-5; D gene: -; CDR3 DNA: TGCGCCAGCAGCTTGGAGGGACCGGAGACCCAGTACTTC; CDR3 protein: CASSLEGPETQYF
V gene: TRBV5-4; clone size: -; J gene: TRBJ2-3; D gene: TRBD2; CDR3 DNA: TGTGCCAGCAGCCGACGGGAGGGAGGAGATACGCAGTATTTT; CDR3 protein: CASSRREGGDTQYF
V gene: TRBV15; clone size: -; J gene: TRBJ1-6; D gene: TRBD1; CDR3 DNA: TGTGCCACCAGCAGAGAATTACGGTCCAGGGGGAGGAATTCACCCCTCCACTTT; CDR3 protein: CATSRELRSRGRNSPLHF
V gene: TRBV7-2; clone size: -; J gene: TRBJ1-5; D gene: -; CDR3 DNA: TGTGCCAGCAGCTTAGGCGAGGGGTATCAGCCCCAGCATTTT; CDR3 protein: CASSLGEGYQPQHF
V gene: TRBV14; clone size: few; J gene: TRBJ2-7; D gene: -; CDR3 DNA: TGTGCCAGCAGCCCCTGGGACCTTATCGGCTACGAGCAGTACTTC; CDR3 protein: CASSPWDLIGYEQYF
V gene: TRBV7-9; clone size: -; J gene: TRBJ1-2; D gene: -; CDR3 DNA: TGTGCCAGCAGCGCGTTGGAAAGGGGCGCAATTGTAACCTTC; CDR3 protein: CASSALERGAIVTF
V gene: TRBV7-3; clone size: once; J gene: TRBJ2-7; D gene: -; CDR3 DNA: TGTGCCAGCAGCTTAAAGGCGAAAGCCTCCTACGAGCAGTACTTC; CDR3 protein: CASSLKAKASYEQYF
V gene: TRBV25-1; clone size: -; J gene: TRBJ1-3; D gene: -; CDR3 DNA: TGTGCCAGCAGTGAATCGGGGGGCAGTGGAAACACCATATATTTT; CDR3 protein: CASSESGGSGNTIYF
V gene: TRBV7-9; clone size: once; J gene: TRBJ1-1; D gene: TRBD1; CDR3 DNA: TGTGCCAGCAGCAGACAGGGTGGTACTGAAGCTTTCTTT; CDR3 protein: CASSRQGGTEAFF
V gene: TRBV7-2; clone size: -; J gene: TRBJ1-3; D gene: -; CDR3 DNA: TGTGCCAGCAGCTTACGTCCGGACAGCTTCTCTGGAAACACCATATATTTT; CDR3 protein: CASSLRPDSFSGNTIYF
V gene: TRBV10-3; clone size: -; J gene: TRBJ1-5; D gene: -; CDR3 DNA: TGTGCCATCAGTGAGTTAGGGAGTAGCAATCAGCCCCAGCATTTT; CDR3 protein: CAISELGSSNQPQHF
V gene: TRBV2; clone size: -; J gene: TRBJ1-5; D gene: -; CDR3 DNA: TGTGCCAGCAGTGATTTTGCGGGGTCCAGCAATCAGCCCCAGCATTTT; CDR3 protein: CASSDFAGSSNQPQHF
V gene: TRBV6-5; clone size: -; J gene: TRBJ1-2; D gene: -; CDR3 DNA: TGTGCCAGCAGTCTCGGACAATATGGCTATGGCTACACCTTC; CDR3 protein: CASSLGQYGYGYTF
V gene: TRBV2; clone size: -; J gene: TRBJ2-4; D gene: TRBD2; CDR3 DNA: TGTGCCGGGGAGGGTATAGCCAAAAACATTCAGTACTTC; CDR3 protein: CAGEGIAKNIQYF
V gene: TRBV25-1; clone size: -; J gene: TRBJ2-6; D gene: -; CDR3 DNA: TGTGCCAGCAGTGGGAGCCCGTCGTCTGGGGCCAACGTCCTGACTTTC; CDR3 protein: CASSGSPSSGANVLTF
V gene: TRBV15; clone size: many; J gene: TRBJ2-5; D gene: TRBD2; CDR3 DNA: TGTGCCACCAGCAGAGTTCGGGAGGGAGCGGGGCAAGAGACCCAGTACTTC; CDR3 protein: CATSRVREGAGQETQYF
V gene: TRBV10-1; clone size: few; J gene: TRBJ1-5; D gene: TRBD1; CDR3 DNA: TGCGCCAGCAGGGGTCGGGACAGGGCGCGGAGCAATCAGCCCCAGCATTTT; CDR3 protein: CASRGRDRARSNQPQHF
V gene: TRBV5-1; clone size: -; J gene: TRBJ1-5; D gene: TRBD1; CDR3 DNA: TGCGCCAGCAGCTGGAAAGACAGGGAGACAGGTCAGCCCCAGCATTTT; CDR3 protein: CASSWKDRETGQPQHF
V gene: TRBV7-2; clone size: -; J gene: TRBJ2-7; D gene: -; CDR3 DNA: TGTGCCAGCAGCACGTCTCCCGGGGCATCCTACGAGCAGTACTTC; CDR3 protein: CASSTSPGASYEQYF
V gene: TRBV9; clone size: -; J gene: TRBJ1-1; D gene: TRBD1; CDR3 DNA: TGTGCCAGCAGCGTAAGTGGCGGGACAGAAGAAGCTTTCTTT; CDR3 protein: CASSVSGGTEEAFF
V gene: TRBV18; clone size: -; J gene: TRBJ1-1; D gene: -; CDR3 DNA: TGTGCCAGCTCACCACCCTCAGTGGTCACTGAAGCTTTCTTT; CDR3 protein: CASSPPSVVTEAFF
V gene: TRBV6-5; clone size: -; J gene: TRBJ1-2; D gene: -; CDR3 DNA: TGTGCCGGCAGTTACTCGACAGGCTATGGCTACACCTTC; CDR3 protein: CAGSYSTGYGYTF
V gene: TRBV10-3; clone size: -; J gene: TRBJ2-7; D gene: TRBD2; CDR3 DNA: TGTGCCATCAGTGAGACCGGGACTAACTACGAGCAGTACTTC; CDR3 protein: CAISETGTNYEQYF
V gene: TRBV30; clone size: -; J gene: TRBJ2-1; D gene: -; CDR3 DNA: TGTGCCTGGAGGGCGGACCAACGAACCACTGAGCAGTTCTTC; CDR3 protein: CAWRADQRTTEQFF
V gene: TRBV10-3; clone size: -; J gene: TRBJ2-2; D gene: TRBD1; CDR3 DNA: TGTGCCATCAGAAGGGACAGGGAGGCCGGGGAGCTGTTTTTT; CDR3 protein: CAIRRDREAGELFF
V gene: TRBV19; clone size: -; J gene: TRBJ2-1; D gene: -; CDR3 DNA: TGTGCCAGTAGTATCTCAGGGTGGAGCTACAATGAGCAGTTCTTC; CDR3 protein: CASSISGWSYNEQFF
V gene: TRBV5-1; clone size: -; J gene: TRBJ1-1; D gene: -; CDR3 DNA: TGCGCCAGCAGCCCCAACTCTGGCCAAAACACTGAAGCTTTCTTT; CDR3 protein: CASSPNSGQNTEAFF
V gene: TRBV5-6; clone size: few; J gene: TRBJ2-7; D gene: -; CDR3 DNA: TGTGCCAGCAGCGCCAAATACGAGCAGTACTTC; CDR3 protein: CASSAKYEQYF
V gene: TRBV9; clone size: -; J gene: TRBJ2-7; D gene: TRBD1; CDR3 DNA: TGTGCCAGCAGCGGGGGACAGGGGGCTTCCTACGAGCAGTACTTC; CDR3 protein: CASSGGQGASYEQYF
V gene: TRBV18; clone size: -; J gene: TRBJ1-1; D gene: -; CDR3 DNA: TGTGCCAGCTCACCTAACAGGGACATTGAAGCTTTCTTT; CDR3 protein: CASSPNRDIEAFF
V gene: TRBV28; clone size: -; J gene: TRBJ1-6; D gene: -; CDR3 DNA: TGTGCCAGCAGTTTGCTTTCCGGGACTGACCGTTCACCCCTCCACTTT; CDR3 protein: CASSLLSGTDRSPLHF
V gene: TRBV29-1; clone size: -; J gene: TRBJ1-1; D gene: -; CDR3 DNA: TGCAGCGTTCAGAGGGGGGCTGGGAACACTGAAGCTTTCTTT; CDR3 protein: CSVQRGAGNTEAFF
V gene: TRBV2; clone size: -; J gene: TRBJ2-6; D gene: TRBD1; CDR3 DNA: TGTGCCAGCAGTAATGACAGGGTAGCAGCTGGGGCCAACGTCCTGACTTTC; CDR3 protein: CASSNDRVAAGANVLTF
V gene: TRBV30; clone size: -; J gene: TRBJ1-1; D gene: -; CDR3 DNA: TGTGCCTGGAGTACGGACCCAGGATGGAACACTGAAGCTTTCTTT; CDR3 protein: CAWSTDPGWNTEAFF
V gene: TRBV30; clone size: few; J gene: TRBJ1-1; D gene: -; CDR3 DNA: TGTGCCTGGAGGAGAACCTTGAACACTGAAGCTTTCTTT; CDR3 protein: CAWRRTLNTEAFF
V gene: TRBV7-2; clone size: -; J gene: TRBJ2-5; D gene: -; CDR3 DNA: TGTGCCAGCAGCTTAGGCTGGAGTCTGTCTCCAGAGACCCAGTACTTC; CDR3 protein: CASSLGWSLSPETQYF
V gene: TRBV10-3; clone size: -; J gene: TRBJ2-2; D gene: -; CDR3 DNA: TGTGCCATCAGCAGGAAATCGGACACCGGGGAGCTGTTTTTT; CDR3 protein: CAISRKSDTGELFF
V gene: TRBV7-8; clone size: few; J gene: TRBJ1-3; D gene: -; CDR3 DNA: TGTGCCAGCAGCCCTAGGGTCTTGAACGGAAACACCATATATTTT; CDR3 protein: CASSPRVLNGNTIYF
V gene: TRBV4-3; clone size: -; J gene: TRBJ1-2; D gene: -; CDR3 DNA: TGCGCCAGCAGCCAAGATGTTTACGACCGGAACTATGGCTACACCTTC; CDR3 protein: CASSQDVYDRNYGYTF
V gene: TRBV29-1; clone size: -; J gene: TRBJ2-7; D gene: TRBD1; CDR3 DNA: TGCAGCGTTTCGGACAGGGGGACCTACGAGCAGTACTTC; CDR3 protein: CSVSDRGTYEQYF
V gene: TRBV6-6; clone size: few; J gene: TRBJ2-7; D gene: -; CDR3 DNA: TGTGCCAGCAGTTATAACAGTTCACCCCTCTACGAGCAGTACTTC; CDR3 protein: CASSYNSSPLYEQYF
V gene: TRBV9; clone size: few; J gene: TRBJ2-5; D gene: -; CDR3 DNA: TGTGCCAGCAGCGTAGCTGGGGGGTGGACCCAGTACTTC; CDR3 protein: CASSVAGGWTQYF